Reported below is one T cell receptor beta chain. Time point indicated: newly diagnosed GD, antithyroid drugs for less than 3 months. The authors made the TCR library using RNA they extracted from PBMCs. In building TCR beta libraries, iRepertoire HTBI primers were used together with Arm-PCR of CDR3 regions. TCRdb re-derived calls from the multiplex PCR reads in MiXCR, one entry per CDR3 protein. The data show about 460,000 distinct CDR3 sequences, with 12% to 15% seen just once and roughly 15% held by the top ten. The junction had 9 bases not matched to a gene; V was cut back by 6 bases and J by 5 bases. The CDR3 consists of 13 residues. The germline CDR1 and CDR2 sequences are DFQATT and SNEGSKA (reference sequence). The data stem from a study of regulatory T cells in long-lasting Graves disease. The data were also submitted as part of a second study, on T cells in Graves' hyperthyroidism and ophthalmopathy.

The source material was peripheral blood mononuclear cells (PBMCs), sampled at new diagnosis, from a patient treated with antithyroid drugs. The TCR was taken from a woman in her forties or fifties with Graves disease. The chain employs TRBV20-1 and TRBJ2-5; 7 bases map to TRBD1. This CDR3 reads CSAKQGWMETQYF. CDR3 bases: TGCAGTGCCAAACAGGGGTGGATGGAGACCCAGTACTTC.